This T cell receptor (beta chain) is drawn from a study of human T cells and chemical hapten exposure. Regarding time point: patch test 3, about 24 weeks after DPC sensitization. Noted treatment: therapeutic diphenylcyclopropenone sensitization with weekly scalp DPC. TCRdb processed the RACE reads anew with MiXCR; each CDR3 protein has one entry. The sample includes 210,000 or so distinct CDR3 sequences, under 30% of them seen just once. CDR3 length equals 14 residues. V shed 2 bases and J shed 0 bases, with 5 bases lying between them. The germline V gene has CDR1 MNHEY and CDR2 SVGEGT. At least ten counts were recorded for this clonotype.

The chain carries TRBV6-2 or TRBV6-3 and TRBJ2-4; D uncertain. This sequence was found in a woman between 40 and 50 years old with alopecia areata. Some clones in this sample may be carry-over from other donors' samples. This specimen was whole blood, taken in connection with sensitization to the hapten diphenylcyclopropenone (DPC). The CDR3 protein is CASSYGIAKNIQYF. CDR3 DNA sequence: TGTGCCAGCAGTTACGGGATAGCCAAAAACATTCAGTACTTC.